The 2 T cell receptor beta chains below were found in one sample sequenced in a study of T cell clusters in autoimmune cytopenias. TRB was amplified from about 250 ng of peripheral blood genomic DNA per sample. TRB was amplified by touch-down multiplex PCR, primer pools A and B combined. TCRdb re-called the multiplex PCR reads and gives one entry per CDR3 protein, without DNA. The listing records approximately 3,000 distinct CDR3 sequences. Source material: peripheral blood. These receptors originate from a human donor with an autoimmune cytopenia or autoimmune hepatitis (not recorded which).

The chain links TRBV5-1 to TRBJ2-5; the D gene TCRdb calls, TRBD1, cannot be checked with no DNA. The germline V gene encodes CDR1 SGHRS and CDR2 YFSETQ. There are 13 residues in the CDR3. The CDR3 spells CASSSGAGETQYF.

This chain joins TRBV6-5 and TRBJ2-1. The CDR3 is 13 amino acids. Germline V gene sequence: CDR1 MNHEY, CDR2 SVGAGI. CDR3 loop: CASSLWAYNEQFF.